This T cell receptor beta chain came from a study of regulatory T cells in long-lasting Graves disease (dated by TCRdb to the early 2020s). About the full investigation: In the newly diagnosed Graves' disease group, patients had been taking antithyroid drugs for less than 3 months. This study used TCR sequencing and RNA sequencing of peripheral blood to compare persistent Graves' disease patients against newly diagnosed Graves' disease patients. The study was registered as a clinical trial and conducted in China. A total of 35 or so samples underwent TCR sequencing: roughly 13 from persistent and approximately 20 from newly diagnosed Graves' disease patients.

The study at large found these results: Preferential use of TRBV28, TRBJ1-2 and TRBJ2-5 was observed in persistent disease, whereas TRBV20-1 and TRBJ2-1 were favored in newly diagnosed disease. Persistent patients shared more public clonotypes among themselves (around 2,800) than newly diagnosed patients did (approximately 900). The authors acknowledged the small sample size as a limitation that may reduce accuracy. Persistent Graves' disease patients showed lower TCR Shannon entropy and fewer highly expanded clones than newly diagnosed patients, suggesting clonal expansion. Sequencing and analysis were restricted to the TCR beta chain. Because the primary lesion, thyroid tissue, could not be accessed, the study looked at peripheral blood alone.

In its sample, this clonotype was seen many times. The target of this receptor is not known. Base qualities are not recorded, but no much larger clone differs from it by a single base. V is cut by 2 bases and J by 12 bases, and the space between the germline ends is 14 bases. Spanning cysteine to phenylalanine, the CDR3 consists of 13 amino acids. The only DNA kept is the CDR3, 39 bases in frame from the first base. As encoded in the germline V gene (reference sequence), CDR1 is LNHDA while CDR2 is SQIVND. Library creation used multiplex PCR. Sequencing instrument: Illumina HiSeq 4000. To build TCR beta libraries, CDR3 regions were amplified by Arm-PCR using iRepertoire HTBI primers. PCR products were gel purified before sequencing. Turning to the authors' computational methods: A total of 62 TRBV and some 13 TRBJ segments were identified across samples and were used for gene usage analysis of CDR3 amino acid clonotypes. Filtered high-quality paired reads were merged into contigs using COPE and FqMerger. Contigs were aligned with BLAST to IMGT TRBV, TRBD and TRBJ reference genes, and CDR3 was defined per IMGT. Any clonotype with a frequency above 0.1% was counted as a highly expanded clone. Repertoire diversity was measured by Shannon entropy, and V-J evenness by the Gini coefficient. A clonotype found in more than one individual was treated as public. TCRdb reworked the public reads: Q25 trimming with fastp, MiXCR clone assembly, productive beta chains retained. Duplicate CDR3 protein sequences are folded into a single record with the most common DNA and genes. TCRdb, not the original authors, processed these V and J calls. The sample table lists some 320,000 distinct CDR3 sequences, 18% of them with a count of one. Approximately 35% of the sample lies in the top ten.

Interpreted using the paper, the time point label stands for: newly diagnosed GD, antithyroid drugs for less than 3 months. RNA was extracted from PBMCs in TRIzol for both TCR sequencing and RNA sequencing. The diagnosis of Graves' disease was made according to American Thyroid Association guidelines. Recruitment of patients was carried out at an endocrinology department in Xi'an, China. Each patient gave 7.5 to 10 milliliters of peripheral blood, collected in an EDTA anticoagulant tube. Ficoll Paque Plus density gradient separation was used to isolate PBMCs, and no additional T cell sorting was done. An Agilent 2100 Bioanalyzer and agarose gel were used to check RNA quality, and a NanoDrop 2000 was used to measure RNA concentration.

This TCR came from a female donor with Graves disease. The sample consisted of peripheral blood mononuclear cells (PBMCs), taken at new diagnosis, from a patient treated with antithyroid drugs. The rearranged segments are TRBV19 and TRBJ2-1; the D gene assignment is perhaps TRBD1 or TRBD2, with each matching 6 bases. The encoded CDR3 is CASSISRGGWQFF. The nucleotides read TGTGCCAGTAGTATAAGTAGAGGGGGGTGGCAGTTCTTC.